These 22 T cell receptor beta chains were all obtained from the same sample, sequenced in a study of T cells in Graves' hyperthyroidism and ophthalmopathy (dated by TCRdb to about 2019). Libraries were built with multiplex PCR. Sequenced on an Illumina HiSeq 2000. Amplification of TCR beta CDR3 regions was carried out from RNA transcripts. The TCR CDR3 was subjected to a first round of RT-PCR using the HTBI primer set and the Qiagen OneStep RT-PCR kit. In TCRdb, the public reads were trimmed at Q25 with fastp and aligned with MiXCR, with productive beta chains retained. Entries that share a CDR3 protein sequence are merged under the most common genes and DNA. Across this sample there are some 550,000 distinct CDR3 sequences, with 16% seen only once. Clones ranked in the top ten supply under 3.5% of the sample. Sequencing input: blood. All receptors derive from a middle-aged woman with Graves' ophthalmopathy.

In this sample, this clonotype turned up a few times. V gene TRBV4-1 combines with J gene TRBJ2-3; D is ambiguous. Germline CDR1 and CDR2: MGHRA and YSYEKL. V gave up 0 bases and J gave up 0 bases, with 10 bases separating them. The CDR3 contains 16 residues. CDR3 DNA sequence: TGCGCCAGCAGCCAAGAGCACAGTAGAAGCACAGATACGCAGTATTTT. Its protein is CASSQEHSRSTDTQYF.

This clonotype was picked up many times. CDR3 loop: CASSQGIGEQYF. CDR3 DNA sequence: TGTGCCAGCAGCCAAGGAATAGGCGAGCAGTACTTC. The chain links TRBV3-1 to TRBJ2-7; D not certain. Trimming removed 1 base from V and 6 bases from J, with 7 bases in between. The CDR3 contains 12 residues. Germline V CDR1 and CDR2: LGHDT, YNNKEL (reference sequence).

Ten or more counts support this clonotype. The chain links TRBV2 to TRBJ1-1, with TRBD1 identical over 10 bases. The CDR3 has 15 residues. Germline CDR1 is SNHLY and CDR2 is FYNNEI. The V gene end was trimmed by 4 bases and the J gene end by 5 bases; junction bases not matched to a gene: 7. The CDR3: CASSAPTGGFTEAFF. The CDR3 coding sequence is TGTGCCAGCAGTGCCCCGACAGGGGGCTTTACTGAAGCTTTCTTT.

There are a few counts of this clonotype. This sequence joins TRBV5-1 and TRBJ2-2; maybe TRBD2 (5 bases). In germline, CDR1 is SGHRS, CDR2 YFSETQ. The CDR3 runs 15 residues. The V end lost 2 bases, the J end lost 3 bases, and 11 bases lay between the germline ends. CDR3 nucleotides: TGCGCCAGCAGCTTATCCGGGCGGGACACCGGGGAGCTGTTTTTT. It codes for CASSLSGRDTGELFF.

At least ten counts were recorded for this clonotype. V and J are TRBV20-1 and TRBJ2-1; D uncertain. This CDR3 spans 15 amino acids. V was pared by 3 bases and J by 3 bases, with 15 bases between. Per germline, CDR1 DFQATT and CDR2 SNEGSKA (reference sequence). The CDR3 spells CSASLTQYDYNEQFF. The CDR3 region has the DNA TGCAGTGCTAGCCTAACCCAGTACGACTACAATGAGCAGTTCTTC.

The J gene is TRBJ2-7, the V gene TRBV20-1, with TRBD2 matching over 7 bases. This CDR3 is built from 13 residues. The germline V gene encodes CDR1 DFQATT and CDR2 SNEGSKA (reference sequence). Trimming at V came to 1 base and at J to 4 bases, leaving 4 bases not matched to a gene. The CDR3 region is CSARGGSGYEQYF. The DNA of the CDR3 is TGCAGTGCTAGAGGCGGGAGCGGGTACGAGCAGTACTTC.

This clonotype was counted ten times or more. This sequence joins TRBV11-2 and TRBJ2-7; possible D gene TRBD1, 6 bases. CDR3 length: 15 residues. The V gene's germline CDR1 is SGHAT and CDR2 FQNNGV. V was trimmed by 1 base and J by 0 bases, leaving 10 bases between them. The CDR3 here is CASSLGYRASYEQYF. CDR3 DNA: TGTGCCAGCAGCTTAGGATACAGGGCCTCCTACGAGCAGTACTTC.

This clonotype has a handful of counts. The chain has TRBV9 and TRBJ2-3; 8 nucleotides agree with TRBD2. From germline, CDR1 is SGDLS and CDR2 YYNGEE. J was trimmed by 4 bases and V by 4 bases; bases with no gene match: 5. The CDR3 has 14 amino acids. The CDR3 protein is CASSWSGSSDTQYF. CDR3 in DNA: TGTGCCAGCAGCTGGAGCGGGAGCTCAGATACGCAGTATTTT.

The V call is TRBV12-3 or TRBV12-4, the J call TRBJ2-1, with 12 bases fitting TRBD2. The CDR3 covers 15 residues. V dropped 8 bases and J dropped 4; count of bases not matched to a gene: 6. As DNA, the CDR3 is TGTGCCAGCCGCGGACTAGCGGGACTATACAATGAGCAGTTCTTC. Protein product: CASRGLAGLYNEQFF.

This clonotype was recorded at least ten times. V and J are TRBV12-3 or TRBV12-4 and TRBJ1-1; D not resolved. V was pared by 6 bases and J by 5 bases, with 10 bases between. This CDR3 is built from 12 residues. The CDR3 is CASRIVGTEAFF. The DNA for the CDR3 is TGTGCCAGCAGGATAGTTGGGACTGAAGCTTTCTTT.

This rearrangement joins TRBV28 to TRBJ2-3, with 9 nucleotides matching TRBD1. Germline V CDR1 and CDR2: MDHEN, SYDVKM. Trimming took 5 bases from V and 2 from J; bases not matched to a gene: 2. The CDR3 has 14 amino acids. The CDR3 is CASSTGGHTDTQYF. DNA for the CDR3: TGTGCCAGCAGTACAGGGGGCCACACAGATACGCAGTATTTT.

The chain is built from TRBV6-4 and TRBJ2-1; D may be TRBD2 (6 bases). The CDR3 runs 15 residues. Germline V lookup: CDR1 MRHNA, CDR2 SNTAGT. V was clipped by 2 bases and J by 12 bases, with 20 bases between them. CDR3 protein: CASSDPSRGDWAQFF. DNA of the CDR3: TGTGCCAGCAGTGACCCATCGAGAGGGGACTGGGCGCAGTTCTTC.

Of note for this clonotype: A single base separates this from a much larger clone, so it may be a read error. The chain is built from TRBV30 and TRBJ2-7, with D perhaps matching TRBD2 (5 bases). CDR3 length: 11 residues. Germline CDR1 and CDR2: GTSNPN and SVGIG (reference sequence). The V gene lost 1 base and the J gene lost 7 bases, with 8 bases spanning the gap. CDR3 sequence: CAWSEGGEQYF. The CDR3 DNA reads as TGTGCCTGGAGTGAAGGAGGTGAGCAGTACTTC.

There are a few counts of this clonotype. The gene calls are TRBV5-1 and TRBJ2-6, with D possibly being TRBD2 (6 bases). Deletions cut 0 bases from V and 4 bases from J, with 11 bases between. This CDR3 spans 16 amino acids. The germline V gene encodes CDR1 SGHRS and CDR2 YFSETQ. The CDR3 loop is CASSLAGGQGANVLTF. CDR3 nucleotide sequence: TGCGCCAGCAGCTTGGCCGGAGGGCAAGGGGCCAACGTCCTGACTTTC.

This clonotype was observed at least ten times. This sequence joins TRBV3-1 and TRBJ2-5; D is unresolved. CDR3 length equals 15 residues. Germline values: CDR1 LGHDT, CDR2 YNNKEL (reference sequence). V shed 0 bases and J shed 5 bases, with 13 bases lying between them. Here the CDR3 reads CASSQDTATGETQYF. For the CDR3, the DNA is TGTGCCAGCAGCCAAGATACCGCAACTGGGGAGACCCAGTACTTC.

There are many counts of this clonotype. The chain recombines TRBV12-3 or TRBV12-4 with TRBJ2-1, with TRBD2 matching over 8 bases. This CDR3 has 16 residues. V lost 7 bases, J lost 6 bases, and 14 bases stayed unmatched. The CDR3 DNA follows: TGTGCCAGCACTCCGGTCCAGCGGGAGATCCCCAATGAGCAGTTCTTC. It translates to CASTPVQREIPNEQFF.

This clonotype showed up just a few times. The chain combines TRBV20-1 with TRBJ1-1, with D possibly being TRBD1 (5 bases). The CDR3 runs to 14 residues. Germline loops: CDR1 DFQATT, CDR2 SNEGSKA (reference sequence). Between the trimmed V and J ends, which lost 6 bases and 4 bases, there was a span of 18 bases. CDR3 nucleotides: TGCAGTGCGTTCAATGGTGGGACGGTCACTGAAGCTTTCTTT. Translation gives CSAFNGGTVTEAFF.

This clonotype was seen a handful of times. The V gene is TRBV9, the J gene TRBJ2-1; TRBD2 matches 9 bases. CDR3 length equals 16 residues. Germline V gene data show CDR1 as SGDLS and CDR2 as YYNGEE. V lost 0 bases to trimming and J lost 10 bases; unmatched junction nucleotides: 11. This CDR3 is CASSVAGTSRDGEQFF. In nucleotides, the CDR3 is TGTGCCAGCAGCGTAGCTGGGACTAGCCGGGATGGGGAGCAGTTCTTC.

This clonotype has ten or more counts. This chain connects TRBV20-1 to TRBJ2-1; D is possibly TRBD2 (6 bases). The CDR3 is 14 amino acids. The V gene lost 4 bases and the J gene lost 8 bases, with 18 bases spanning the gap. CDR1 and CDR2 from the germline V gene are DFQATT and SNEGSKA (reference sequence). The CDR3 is CSATSDEGLHEQFF. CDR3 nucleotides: TGCAGTGCTACTAGCGACGAGGGTCTTCATGAGCAGTTCTTC.

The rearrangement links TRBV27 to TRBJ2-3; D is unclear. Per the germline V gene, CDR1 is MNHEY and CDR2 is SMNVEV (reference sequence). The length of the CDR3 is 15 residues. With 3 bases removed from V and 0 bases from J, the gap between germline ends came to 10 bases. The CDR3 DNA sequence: TGTGCCAGCAGTTTTCAGTTTACTAGCACAGATACGCAGTATTTT. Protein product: CASSFQFTSTDTQYF.

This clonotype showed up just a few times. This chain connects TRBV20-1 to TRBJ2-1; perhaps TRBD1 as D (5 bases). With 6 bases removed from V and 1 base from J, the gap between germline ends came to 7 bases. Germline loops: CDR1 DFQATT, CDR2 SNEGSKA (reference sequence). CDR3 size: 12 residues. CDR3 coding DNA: TGCAGTGCGAGACAGTCCTACAATGAGCAGTTCTTC. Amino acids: CSARQSYNEQFF.

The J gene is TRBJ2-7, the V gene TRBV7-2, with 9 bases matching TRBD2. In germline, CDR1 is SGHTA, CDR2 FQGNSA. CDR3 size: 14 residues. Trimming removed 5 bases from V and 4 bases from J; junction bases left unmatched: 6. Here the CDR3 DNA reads TGTGCCAGCAGCCAGCTAGCGGGACCGTACGAGCAGTACTTC. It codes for CASSQLAGPYEQYF.